These 21 T cell receptor beta chains originate from one sample sequenced in a study of blood T cell repertoires in COVID-19. Here immunoSEQ multiplex PCR was the method, and the copy in TCRdb shows in-frame clones only, minus some. The table records approximately 300,000 clones, about 87% of them present only once. The specimen sequenced was peripheral blood. The receptors come from a woman in her thirties or forties with acute or convalescent COVID-19.

The V and J genes are TRBV24-1 and TRBJ2-1, with 9 nucleotides matching TRBD2. The CDR3 contains 16 residues. Per germline, CDR1 KGHDR and CDR2 SFDVKD. Trimming cost V 4 bases and J 3 bases; bases outside gene matches: 6. The CDR3 region is CATSDPAGGVYNEQFF. The CDR3 DNA reads TGTGCCACCAGTGACCCAGCGGGGGGAGTCTACAATGAGCAGTTCTTC.

The chain is built from TRBV6-4 and TRBJ2-1; 10 bases agree with TRBD1. Germline V gene data show CDR1 as MRHNA and CDR2 as SNTAGT. Losses at the gene ends were 3 bases for V and 4 bases for J; bases not matched to a gene: 6. There are 16 residues in the CDR3. The CDR3 region is CASSEGGQGTYNEQFF. The CDR3 region has the DNA TGTGCCAGCAGTGAGGGGGGACAGGGGACTTACAATGAGCAGTTCTTC.

This chain joins TRBV14 and TRBJ1-2; a weak D match, TRBD1 (6 bases). This CDR3 spans 14 amino acids. Per the germline V gene, CDR1 is SGHDN and CDR2 is FVKESK. Deletions cut 7 bases from V and 5 bases from J, with 17 bases between. CDR3 nucleotide sequence: TGTGCCAGCAAAGAGACAGGAACCCGGTATGGCTACACCTTC. Translating it yields CASKETGTRYGYTF. The full variable domain, completed using reference TRBV14 and TRBJ1-2, is EAGVTQFPSHSVIEKGQTVTLRCDPISGHDNLYWYRRVMGKEIKFLLHFVKESKQDESGMPNNRFLAERTGGTYSTLKVQPAELEDSGVYFCASKETGTRYGYTFGSGTRLTVV.

CDR3 nucleotides: TGTGCCAGCAGCCCCCAAGCCCAGGCCCGGGGGTACGAGCAGTACGTC. Its translation is CASSPQAQARGYEQYV. The chain employs TRBV21-1 and TRBJ2-7; the DNA was not used to check the table's D call, TRBD2. TRBV21-1 is designated a pseudogene. The CDR3 loop spans 16 amino acids.

The chain joins TRBV5-6 to TRBJ1-5; TRBD1 aligns across 7 bases. CDR1 and CDR2 from the germline V gene are SGHDT and YYEEEE. The V and J ends lost 3 bases and 2 bases, in that order; junction bases with no gene match: 5. This CDR3 is built from 15 residues. The CDR3 DNA sequence: TGTGCCAGCAGCTCAACAGGGGAGGGCAATCAGCCCCAGCATTTT. Protein: CASSSTGEGNQPQHF.

The V gene is TRBV10-1, the J gene TRBJ2-3; 10 bases agree with TRBD2. The CDR3 runs to 15 residues. CDR1 is WNHNN and CDR2 is SYGVQD in the germline V gene (reference sequence). The V and J ends lost 4 bases and 1 base, in that order; junction bases with no gene match: 2. CDR3 loop: CASSASGGRTDTQYF. The CDR3 coding sequence is TGCGCCAGCAGTGCTAGCGGGGGACGCACAGATACGCAGTATTTT.

The CDR3 protein is CASSQVNNEQFF. Written as DNA, the CDR3 is TGCGCCAGCAGCCAAGTAAACAATGAGCAGTTCTTC. The chain is built from TRBV4-1 and TRBJ2-1, with no clear D. The CDR3 is made up of 12 amino acids. The germline V gene encodes CDR1 MGHRA and CDR2 YSYEKL. V gave up 1 base and J gave up 5 bases, with 3 bases separating them.

The rearrangement joins TRBV4-1 to TRBJ1-5, with D perhaps TRBD1 (5 bases). CDR1 MGHRA and CDR2 YSYEKL come from the germline V gene. The CDR3 has 14 amino acids. V lost 0 bases and J lost 5, with 8 bases in between. The CDR3 bases are TGCGCCAGCAGCCAAGACCTAGGGGATCAGCCCCAGCATTTT. Its protein product is CASSQDLGDQPQHF.

The chain employs TRBV7-9 and TRBJ1-5; unclear D gene. Germline CDR1 reads SEHNR; CDR2 reads FQNEAQ (reference sequence). The CDR3 loop spans 15 amino acids. Trimming took off 2 bases at V and 9 bases at J, with 17 bases between the two ends. CDR3 sequence (DNA): TGTGCCAGCAGCTTAAGTGGGGAGCTCGGGAGGCCCCAGCATTTT. Amino acids: CASSLSGELGRPQHF.

V is TRBV23-1 and J is TRBJ2-1, with 7 bases identical to TRBD2. TRBV23-1 belongs to the ORF category, with a function that is uncertain. With V trimmed by 4 bases and J by 7 bases, 10 bases remained unmatched. This CDR3 spans 15 amino acids. This CDR3 reads CASSPRLGRGNEQFF. The CDR3 coding sequence is TGCGCCAGCAGTCCTCGTTTAGGGCGGGGGAATGAGCAGTTCTTC.

CDR3: CARTNGGKLCTDTQYF. DNA of the CDR3: TGTGCCAGGACGAACGGGGGAAAGCTATGCACAGATACGCAGTATTTT. The J gene is TRBJ2-3, the V gene TRBV7-9; the D gene is possibly TRBD2 (6 bases). The CDR3 consists of 16 residues. The germline V gene encodes CDR1 SEHNR and CDR2 FQNEAQ (reference sequence). Trimming removed 9 bases from V and 1 base from J, with 20 bases in between.

CDR3 protein: CASSQDLGTDTQYF. The CDR3 bases are TGTGCCAGCAGCCAAGATCTTGGCACAGATACGCAGTATTTT. This chain joins TRBV3-1 (or the pseudogene TRBV3-2) and TRBJ2-3, with unresolved D. The CDR3 length is 14 residues. V gave up 0 bases and J gave up 1 base, with 5 bases separating them. The germline gives CDR1 LGHDT, CDR2 YNNKEL (reference sequence).

The chain is built from TRBV4-1 and TRBJ1-5; D is possibly TRBD1 (5 bases). The germline V gene has CDR1 MGHRA and CDR2 YSYEKL. The germline V and J ends were trimmed by 2 bases and 4 bases, with 12 bases remaining between them. This CDR3 comprises 15 residues. The CDR3 DNA sequence: TGCGCCAGCAGCCAAACAGGAATCAGGAATCAGCCCCAGCATTTT. It specifies CASSQTGIRNQPQHF.

This clone was seen a single time. The chain carries TRBV5-1 and TRBJ1-1, with 11 bases aligning to TRBD1. Trimming took 0 bases from V and 4 from J; bases not matched to a gene: 5. From germline, CDR1 is SGHRS and CDR2 YFSETQ. The CDR3 is 16 residues long. The CDR3: CASSLETGTGGTEAFF. DNA of the CDR3: TGCGCCAGCAGCTTGGAGACCGGGACAGGGGGCACTGAAGCTTTCTTT.

In the case of this clone: The junction shows a germline mismatch at one end, possibly a read error. J is TRBJ1-2 and V is TRBV7-9; D is possibly TRBD1 (5 bases). Germline CDR1 reads SEHNR; CDR2 reads FQNEAQ (reference sequence). This CDR3 spans 11 amino acids. The CDR3 DNA is TGTGCCAGCAGCTTAGCAGATTCCGGGGGCTTC. It is translated as CASSLADSGGF.

J is TRBJ1-1 and V is TRBV9; D is undetermined. V lost 3 bases and J lost 4, with 16 bases in between. The CDR3 sequence is 15 residues long. Germline-derived CDR1 and CDR2 are SGDLS and YYNGEE. The chain's CDR3 is CASSDRTSSGTEAFF. The CDR3 coding sequence is TGTGCCAGCAGCGATCGGACTTCGTCGGGCACTGAAGCTTTCTTT.

This clone came up many times. J is TRBJ1-2 and V is TRBV6-4; weak D call: TRBD1 (5 bases). The length of the CDR3 is 14 residues. V lost 0 bases and J lost 4, with 9 bases in between. Germline values: CDR1 MRHNA, CDR2 SNTAGT. The CDR3 DNA follows: TGTGCCAGCAGTGACTCTAGTGACAGCTATGGCTACACCTTC. It specifies CASSDSSDSYGYTF.

V and J are TRBV5-4 and TRBJ1-6, with 7 bases that match TRBD1. Germline V gene sequence: CDR1 SGHNT, CDR2 YYREEE (reference sequence). J lost 4 bases, V lost 4 bases, and 11 bases had no gene match. This CDR3 spans 17 amino acids. CDR3 sequence (DNA): TGTGCCAGCAGCCGGGATCCGGGACAGAGATATAATTCACCCCTCCACTTT. It is translated as CASSRDPGQRYNSPLHF.

The genes are TRBV27 and TRBJ1-5; D gene uncertain. Trimming took off 5 bases at V and 3 bases at J, with 5 bases between the two ends. Germline CDR1 reads MNHEY; CDR2 reads SMNVEV (reference sequence). CDR3 length equals 12 residues. CDR3 sequence (DNA): TGTGCCAGCAGTGAGTACAATCAGCCCCAGCATTTT. Its protein is CASSEYNQPQHF.

The rearrangement joins TRBV7-8 to TRBJ2-7, with 12 bases that match TRBD2. The V segment lost 2 bases and the J segment 4 bases; nucleotides outside the gene matches: 9. Looked up from germline, CDR1 is SGHVS and CDR2 is FQNEAQ. This CDR3 is built from 17 residues. The CDR3 nucleotides are TGTGCCAGCAGCTTATCCAGGACTAGCGGGGAATCTTACGAGCAGTACGTC. Translating it yields CASSLSRTSGESYEQYV.

The chain employs TRBV5-1 and TRBJ1-3, with D possibly matching TRBD1 (6 bases). CDR1 SGHRS and CDR2 YFSETQ come from the germline V gene. This CDR3 has 16 residues. Trimming took 3 bases from V and 2 from J, leaving 15 bases between them. CDR3 nucleotide sequence: TGCGCCAGCAGCTCCAATCCGAGGACAGCTGGAAACACCATATATTTT. Translating gives CASSSNPRTAGNTIYF.